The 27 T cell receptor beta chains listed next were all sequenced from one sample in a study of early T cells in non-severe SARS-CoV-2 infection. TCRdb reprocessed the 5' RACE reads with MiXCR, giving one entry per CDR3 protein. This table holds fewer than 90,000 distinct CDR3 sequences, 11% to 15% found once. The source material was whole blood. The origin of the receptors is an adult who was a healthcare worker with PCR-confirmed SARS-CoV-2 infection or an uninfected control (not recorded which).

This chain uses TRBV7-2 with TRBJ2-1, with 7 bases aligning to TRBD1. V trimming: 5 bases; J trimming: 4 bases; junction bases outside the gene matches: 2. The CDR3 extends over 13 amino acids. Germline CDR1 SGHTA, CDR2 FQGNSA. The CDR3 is CASSGDRYNEQFF. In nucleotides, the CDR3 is TGTGCCAGCAGCGGGGACAGATACAATGAGCAGTTCTTC.

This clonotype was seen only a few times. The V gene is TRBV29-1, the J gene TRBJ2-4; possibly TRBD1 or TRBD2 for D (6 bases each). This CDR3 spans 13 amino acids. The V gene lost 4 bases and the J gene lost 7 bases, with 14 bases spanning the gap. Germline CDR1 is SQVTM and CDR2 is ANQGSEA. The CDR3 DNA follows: TGCAGCGTTGCCGGGGGCCCCTCCAACATTCAGTACTTC. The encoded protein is CSVAGGPSNIQYF.

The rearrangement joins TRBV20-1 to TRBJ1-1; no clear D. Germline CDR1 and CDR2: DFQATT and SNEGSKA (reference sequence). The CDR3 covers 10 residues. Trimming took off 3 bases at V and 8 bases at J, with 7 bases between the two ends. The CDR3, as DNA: TGCAGTGCTAGGAGAGGGGAAGCTTTCTTT. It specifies CSARRGEAFF.

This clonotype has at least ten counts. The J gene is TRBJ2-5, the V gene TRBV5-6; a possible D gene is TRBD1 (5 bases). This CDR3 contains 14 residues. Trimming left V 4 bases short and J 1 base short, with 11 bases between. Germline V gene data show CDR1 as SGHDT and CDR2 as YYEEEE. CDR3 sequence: CASSLRQTQETQYF. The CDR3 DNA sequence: TGTGCCAGCAGCCTCCGACAGACCCAAGAGACCCAGTACTTC.

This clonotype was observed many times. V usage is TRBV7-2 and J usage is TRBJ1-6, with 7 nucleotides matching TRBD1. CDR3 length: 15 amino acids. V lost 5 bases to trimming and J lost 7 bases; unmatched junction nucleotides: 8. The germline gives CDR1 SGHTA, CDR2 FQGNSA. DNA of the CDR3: TGTGCCAGCAGCACGATAGGGACAGCAAATTCACCCCTCCACTTT. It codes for CASSTIGTANSPLHF.

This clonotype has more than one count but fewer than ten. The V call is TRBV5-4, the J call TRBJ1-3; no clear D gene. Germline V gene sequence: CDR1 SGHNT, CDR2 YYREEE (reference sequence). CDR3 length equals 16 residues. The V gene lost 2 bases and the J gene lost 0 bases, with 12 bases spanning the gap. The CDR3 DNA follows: TGTGCCAGCAGCTTAATGCGGGCGAACTCTGGAAACACCATATATTTT. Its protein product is CASSLMRANSGNTIYF.

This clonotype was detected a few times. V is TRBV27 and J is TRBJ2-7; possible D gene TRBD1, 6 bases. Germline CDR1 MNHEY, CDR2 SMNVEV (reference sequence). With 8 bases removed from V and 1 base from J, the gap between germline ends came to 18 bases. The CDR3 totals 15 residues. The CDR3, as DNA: TGTGCCAGCTCCACGGGACACCCGATATCCTACGAGCAGTACTTC. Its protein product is CASSTGHPISYEQYF.

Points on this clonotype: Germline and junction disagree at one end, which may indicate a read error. The CDR3 reads CASSGAPKNSNQLQHF. CDR3 DNA: TGTGCCAGCTCCGGGGCTCCGAAAAATAGCAATCAGCTCCAGCATTTT. The chain couples TRBV6-2 or TRBV6-3 to TRBJ1-5, with D maybe TRBD1 (5 bases). The CDR3 loop spans 16 amino acids. Germline CDR1 is MNHEY and CDR2 is SVGEGT.

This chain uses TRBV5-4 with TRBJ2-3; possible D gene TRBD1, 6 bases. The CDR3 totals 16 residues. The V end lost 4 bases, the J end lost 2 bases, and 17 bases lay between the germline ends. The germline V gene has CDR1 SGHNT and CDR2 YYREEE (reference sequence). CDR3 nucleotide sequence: TGTGCCAGCAGCACTCTCGACAGGCCCAACACAGATACGCAGTATTTT. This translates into CASSTLDRPNTDTQYF.

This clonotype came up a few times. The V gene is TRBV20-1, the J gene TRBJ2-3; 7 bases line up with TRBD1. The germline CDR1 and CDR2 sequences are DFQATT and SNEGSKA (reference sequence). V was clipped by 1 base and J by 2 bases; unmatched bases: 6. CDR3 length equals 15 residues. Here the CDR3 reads CSARGPTGVTDTQYF. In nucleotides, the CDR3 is TGCAGTGCTAGAGGGCCCACAGGGGTCACAGATACGCAGTATTTT.

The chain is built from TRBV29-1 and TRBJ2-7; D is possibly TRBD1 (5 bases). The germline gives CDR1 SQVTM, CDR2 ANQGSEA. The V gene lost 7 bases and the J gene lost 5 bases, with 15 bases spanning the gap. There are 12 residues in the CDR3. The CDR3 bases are TGCAGCGCAGGGTACTCCATCCACGAGCAGTACTTC. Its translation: CSAGYSIHEQYF.

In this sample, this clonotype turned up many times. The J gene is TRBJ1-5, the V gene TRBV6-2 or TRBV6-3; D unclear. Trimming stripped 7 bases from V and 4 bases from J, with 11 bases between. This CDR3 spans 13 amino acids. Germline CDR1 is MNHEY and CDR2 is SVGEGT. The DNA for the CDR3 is TGTGCCAGCACCGACCACGGGAATCAGCCCCAGCATTTT. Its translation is CASTDHGNQPQHF.

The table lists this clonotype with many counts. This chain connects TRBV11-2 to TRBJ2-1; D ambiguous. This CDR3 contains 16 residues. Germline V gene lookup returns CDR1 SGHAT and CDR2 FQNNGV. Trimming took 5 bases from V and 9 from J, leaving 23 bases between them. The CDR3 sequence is CASSPPQSGAFGEQFF. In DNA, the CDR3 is TGTGCCAGCAGCCCCCCACAGTCGGGTGCGTTTGGTGAGCAGTTCTTC.

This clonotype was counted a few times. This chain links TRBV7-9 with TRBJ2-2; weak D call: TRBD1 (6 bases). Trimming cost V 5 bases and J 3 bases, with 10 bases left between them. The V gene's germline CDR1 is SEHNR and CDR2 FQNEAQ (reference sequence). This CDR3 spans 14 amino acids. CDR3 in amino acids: CASSGDTYTGELFF. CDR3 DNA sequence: TGTGCCAGCAGCGGGGACACCTACACCGGGGAGCTGTTTTTT. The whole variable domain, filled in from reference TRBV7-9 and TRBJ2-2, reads DTGVSQNPRHKITKRGQNVTFRCDPISEHNRLYWYRQTLGQGPEFLTYFQNEAQLEKSRLLSDRFSAERPKGSFSTLEIQRTEQGDSAMYLCASSGDTYTGELFFGEGSRLTVL.

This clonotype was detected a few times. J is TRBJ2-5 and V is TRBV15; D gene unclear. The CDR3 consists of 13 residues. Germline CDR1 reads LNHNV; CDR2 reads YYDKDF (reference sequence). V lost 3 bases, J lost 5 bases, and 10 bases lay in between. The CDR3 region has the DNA TGTGCCACCAGCAGGTTCCGTCGGGAGACCCAGTACTTC. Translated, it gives CATSRFRRETQYF. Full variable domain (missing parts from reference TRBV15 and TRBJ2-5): DAMVIQNPRYQVTQFGKPVTLSCSQTLNHNVMYWYQQKSSQAPKLLFHYYDKDFNNEADTPDNFQSRRPNTSFCFLDIRSPGLGDTAMYLCATSRFRRETQYFGPGTRLLVL.

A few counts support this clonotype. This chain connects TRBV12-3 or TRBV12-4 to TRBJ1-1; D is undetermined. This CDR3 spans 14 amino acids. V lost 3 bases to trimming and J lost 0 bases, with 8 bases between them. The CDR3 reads CASSFNSLNTEAFF. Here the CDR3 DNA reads TGTGCCAGCAGTTTTAATAGCTTGAACACTGAAGCTTTCTTT.

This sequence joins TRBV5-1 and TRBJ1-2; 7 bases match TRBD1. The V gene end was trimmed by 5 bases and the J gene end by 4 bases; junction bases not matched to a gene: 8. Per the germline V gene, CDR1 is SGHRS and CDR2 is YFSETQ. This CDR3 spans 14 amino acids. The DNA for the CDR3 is TGCGCCAGCAGTCCCGGAGGGGGCAGCTATGGCTACACCTTC. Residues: CASSPGGGSYGYTF.

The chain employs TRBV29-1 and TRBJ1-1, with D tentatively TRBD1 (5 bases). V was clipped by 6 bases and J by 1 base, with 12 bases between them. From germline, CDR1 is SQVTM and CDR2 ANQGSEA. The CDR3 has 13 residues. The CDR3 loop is CSVDRDWNTEAFF. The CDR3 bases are TGCAGCGTAGACAGAGACTGGAACACTGAAGCTTTCTTT.

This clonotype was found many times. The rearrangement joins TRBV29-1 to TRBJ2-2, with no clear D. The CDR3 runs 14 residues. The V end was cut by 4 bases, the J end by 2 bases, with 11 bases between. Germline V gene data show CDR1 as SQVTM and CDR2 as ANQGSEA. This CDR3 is CSVATDLNTGELFF. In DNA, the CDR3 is TGCAGCGTTGCAACAGACTTAAACACCGGGGAGCTGTTTTTT.

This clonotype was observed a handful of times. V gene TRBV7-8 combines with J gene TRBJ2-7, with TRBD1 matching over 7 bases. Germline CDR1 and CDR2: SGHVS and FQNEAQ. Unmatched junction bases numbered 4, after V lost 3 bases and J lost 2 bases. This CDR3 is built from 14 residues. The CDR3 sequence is CASSFRDSPYEQYF. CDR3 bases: TGTGCCAGCAGCTTCCGGGACAGTCCCTACGAGCAGTACTTC.

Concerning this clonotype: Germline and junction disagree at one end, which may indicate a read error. CDR3 bases: TGCAGCGTTGATACGGGACAGGGTAAATTT. Amino acids: CSVDTGQGKF. V gene TRBV29-1 combines with J gene TRBJ1-1; 9 positions agree with TRBD1. CDR1 is SQVTM, CDR2 ANQGSEA, per germline. The CDR3 spans 10 residues.

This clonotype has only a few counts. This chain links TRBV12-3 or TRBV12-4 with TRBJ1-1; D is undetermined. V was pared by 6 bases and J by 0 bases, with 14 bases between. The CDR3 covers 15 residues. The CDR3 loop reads CASSRRASMNTEAFF. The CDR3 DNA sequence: TGTGCCAGCAGCCGACGAGCGTCCATGAACACTGAAGCTTTCTTT.

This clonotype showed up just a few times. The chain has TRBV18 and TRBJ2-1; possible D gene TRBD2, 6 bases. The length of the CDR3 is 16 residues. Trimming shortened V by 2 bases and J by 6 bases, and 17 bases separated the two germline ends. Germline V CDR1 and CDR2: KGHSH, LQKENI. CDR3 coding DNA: TGTGCCAGCTCACCAGCCTCCACTAGCTGGGGCAATGAGCAGTTCTTC. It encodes CASSPASTSWGNEQFF.

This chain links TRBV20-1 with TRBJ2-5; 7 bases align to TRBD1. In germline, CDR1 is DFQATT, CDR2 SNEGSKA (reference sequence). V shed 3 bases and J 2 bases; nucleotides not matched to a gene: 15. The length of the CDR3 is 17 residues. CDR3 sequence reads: CSASGQASRVPQETQYF. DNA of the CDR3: TGCAGTGCTAGTGGACAGGCCTCCCGGGTCCCACAAGAGACCCAGTACTTC.

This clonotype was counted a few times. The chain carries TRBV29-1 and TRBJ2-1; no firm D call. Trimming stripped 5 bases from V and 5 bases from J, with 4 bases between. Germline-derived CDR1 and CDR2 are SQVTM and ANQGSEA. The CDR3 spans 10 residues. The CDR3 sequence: CSVFNNEQFF. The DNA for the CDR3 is TGCAGCGTTTTCAACAATGAGCAGTTCTTC.

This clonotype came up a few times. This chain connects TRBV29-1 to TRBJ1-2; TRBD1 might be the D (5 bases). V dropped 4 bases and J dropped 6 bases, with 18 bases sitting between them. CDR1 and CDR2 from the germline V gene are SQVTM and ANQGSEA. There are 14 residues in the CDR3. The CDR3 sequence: CSVVVSGAQHGYTF. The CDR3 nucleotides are TGCAGCGTTGTAGTCTCTGGGGCGCAGCATGGCTACACCTTC.

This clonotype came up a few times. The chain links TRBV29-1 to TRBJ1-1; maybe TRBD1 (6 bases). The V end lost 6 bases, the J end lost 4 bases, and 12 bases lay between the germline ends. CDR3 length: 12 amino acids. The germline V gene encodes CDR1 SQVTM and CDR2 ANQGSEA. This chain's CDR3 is CSVTQGFTEAFF. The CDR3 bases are TGCAGCGTCACTCAGGGGTTCACTGAAGCTTTCTTT.